This T cell receptor (beta chain) stems from a study of blood T cell repertoires in COVID-19. Study-wide context: Samples taken during acute and convalescent COVID-19 were collected in the United States, Italy and Spain. The cDNA or gDNA used as material had been derived from T cells, B-cell-depleted T cells, or PBMCs.

Original methodology: Amplifying reference gene primers gave estimates of nucleated cell counts. The protocol was immunoSEQ multiplex PCR, while the TCRdb copy is restricted to in-frame clones and leaves out a portion. V, J and clone size derive from that table, while D and trimming were established from the DNA sequence. Of over 250,000 clones listed, 70% to 90% were seen once; the top ten hold 11%. CDR1 and CDR2 (germline): SGDLS, YYNGEE. V lost 0 bases and J lost 7, with 8 bases in between. The CDR3 is 13 amino acids. This TCR was recovered from a woman aged 70 to 79 with acute or convalescent COVID-19. The sample taken for sequencing was peripheral blood. The rearrangement links TRBV9 to TRBJ2-1; D is undetermined. CDR3 sequence reads: CASSVATLNEQFF. The CDR3 DNA is TGTGCCAGCAGCGTAGCTACGTTGAATGAGCAGTTCTTC.